This record covers a single TCR beta chain. It was into CD45RA+ naive and CD45RA-negative memory subsets that the CD4+ cells were split. The data were obtained in a study of shared clonotypes between healthy human individuals. The germline V gene has CDR1 LNHDA and CDR2 SQIVND (reference sequence). V lost 6 bases to trimming and J lost 3 bases, with 15 bases between them. This CDR3 is 14 amino acids long. The repertoire was sequenced with immunoSEQ multiplex PCR; TCRdb's copy has only in-frame clones and lacks some. The data show 550,000 to 700,000 clones, around 73% seen once. The TCR comes from a young woman in good health. This rearrangement joins TRBV19 to TRBJ2-7, with no clear D. Sequencing was done on a sample of memory CD4+ T cells sorted from blood. Regarding subset: CD45RA-negative fraction. In DNA, the CDR3 is TGTGCCAGTAGCCAACACAGATCTAGCTACGAGCAGTACTTC. Its translation is CASSQHRSSYEQYF.